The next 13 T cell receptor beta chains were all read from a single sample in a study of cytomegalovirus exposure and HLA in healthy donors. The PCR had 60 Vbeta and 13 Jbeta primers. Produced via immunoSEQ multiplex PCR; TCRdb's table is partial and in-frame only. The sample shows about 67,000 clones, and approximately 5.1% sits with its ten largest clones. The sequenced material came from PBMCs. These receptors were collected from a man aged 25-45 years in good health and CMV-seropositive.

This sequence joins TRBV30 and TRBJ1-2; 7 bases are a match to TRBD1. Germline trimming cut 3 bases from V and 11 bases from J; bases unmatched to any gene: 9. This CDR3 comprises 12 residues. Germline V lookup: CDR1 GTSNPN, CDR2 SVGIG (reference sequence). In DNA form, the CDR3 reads TGTGCCTGGAGAAGGGGGACAGCGGTATACACCTTC. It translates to CAWRRGTAVYTF.

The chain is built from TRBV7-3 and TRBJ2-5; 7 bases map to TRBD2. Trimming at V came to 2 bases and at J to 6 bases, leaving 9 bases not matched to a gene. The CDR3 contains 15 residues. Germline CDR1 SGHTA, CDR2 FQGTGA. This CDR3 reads CASSLSGLEGKTQYF. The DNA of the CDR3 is TGTGCCAGCAGCTTATCTGGACTAGAGGGCAAGACCCAGTACTTC.

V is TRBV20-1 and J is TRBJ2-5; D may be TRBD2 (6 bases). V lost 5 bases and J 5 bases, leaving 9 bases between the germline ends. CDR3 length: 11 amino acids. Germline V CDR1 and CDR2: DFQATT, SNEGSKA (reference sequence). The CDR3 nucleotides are TGCAGTGCTGGGGGGAGGGAGACCCAGTACTTC. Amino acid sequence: CSAGGRETQYF.

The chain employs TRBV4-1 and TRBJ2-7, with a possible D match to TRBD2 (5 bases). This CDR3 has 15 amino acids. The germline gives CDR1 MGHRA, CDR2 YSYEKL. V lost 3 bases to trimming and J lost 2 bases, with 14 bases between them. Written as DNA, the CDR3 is TGCGCCAGCAGCCAGGCTAGCTTTAGCGCCTACGAGCAGTACTTC. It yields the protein CASSQASFSAYEQYF.

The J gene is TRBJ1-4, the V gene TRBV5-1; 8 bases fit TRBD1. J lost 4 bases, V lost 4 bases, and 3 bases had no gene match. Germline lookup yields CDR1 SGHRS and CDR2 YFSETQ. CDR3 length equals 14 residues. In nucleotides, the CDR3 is TGCGCCAGCAGCCAAGGACAGGGTAATGAAAAACTGTTTTTT. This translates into CASSQGQGNEKLFF.

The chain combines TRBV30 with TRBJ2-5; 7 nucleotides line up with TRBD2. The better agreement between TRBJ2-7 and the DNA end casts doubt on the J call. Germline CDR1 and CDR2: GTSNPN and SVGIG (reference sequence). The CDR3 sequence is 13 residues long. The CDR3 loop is CAWSGGGSDEQYF. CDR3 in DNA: TGTGCCTGGAGTGGGGGCGGGAGCGACGAGCAGTACTTC.

As DNA, the CDR3 is TGTGCCAGCAGCTTAGCTTTCGCGGGTGAAGCTTTCTTT. Protein: CASSLAFAGEAFF. The chain carries TRBV5-4 and TRBJ1-1, with unresolved D. The germline V and J ends were trimmed by 2 bases and 7 bases, with 12 bases remaining between them. In germline, CDR1 is SGHNT, CDR2 YYREEE (reference sequence). CDR3 length: 13 residues. Complete variable domain (other parts from reference TRBV5-4 and TRBJ1-1): ETGVTQSPTHLIKTRGQQVTLRCSSQSGHNTVSWYQQALGQGPQFIFQYYREEENGRGNFPPRFSGLQFPNYSSELNVNALELDDSALYLCASSLAFAGEAFFGQGTRLTVV.

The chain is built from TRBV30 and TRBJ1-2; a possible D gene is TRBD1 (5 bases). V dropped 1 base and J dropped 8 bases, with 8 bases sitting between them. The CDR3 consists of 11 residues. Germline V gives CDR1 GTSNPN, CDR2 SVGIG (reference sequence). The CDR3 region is CAWSGGWGYTF. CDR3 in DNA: TGTGCCTGGAGTGGGGGCTGGGGCTACACCTTC.

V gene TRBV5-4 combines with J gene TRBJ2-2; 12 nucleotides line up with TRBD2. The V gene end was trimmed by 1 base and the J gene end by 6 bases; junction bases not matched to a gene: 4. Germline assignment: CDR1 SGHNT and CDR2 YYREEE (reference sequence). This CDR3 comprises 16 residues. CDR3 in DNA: TGTGCCAGCAGCTTGTCCGGACTAGCGGGGCCCGGGGAGCTGTTTTTT. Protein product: CASSLSGLAGPGELFF.

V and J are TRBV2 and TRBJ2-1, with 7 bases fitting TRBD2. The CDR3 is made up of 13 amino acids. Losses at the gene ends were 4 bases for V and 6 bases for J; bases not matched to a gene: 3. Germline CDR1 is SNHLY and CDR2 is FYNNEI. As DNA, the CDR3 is TGTGCCAGCAGTGCCCGGGAGGTCAATGAGCAGTTCTTC. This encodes CASSAREVNEQFF.

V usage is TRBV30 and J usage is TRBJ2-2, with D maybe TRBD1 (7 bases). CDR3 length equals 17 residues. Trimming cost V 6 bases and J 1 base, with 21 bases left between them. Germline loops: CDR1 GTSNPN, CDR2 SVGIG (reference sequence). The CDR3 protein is CACQYSGQAVNTGELFF. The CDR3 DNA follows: TGTGCCTGTCAATATAGCGGACAGGCTGTGAACACCGGGGAGCTGTTTTTT. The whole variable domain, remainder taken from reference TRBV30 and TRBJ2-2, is SQTIHQWPATLVQPVGSPLSLECTVEGTSNPNLYWYRQAAGRGLQLLFYSVGIGQISSEVPQNLSASRPQDRQFILSSKKLLLSDSGFYLCACQYSGQAVNTGELFFGEGSRLTVL.

The CDR3 DNA reads TGTGCCAGCAGCTACCGGGACAGCCAAGAGACCCAGTACTTC. This gives the protein CASSYRDSQETQYF. The rearrangement joins TRBV5-4 to TRBJ2-5, with TRBD1 identical over 7 bases. J was trimmed by 1 base and V by 3 bases; bases with no gene match: 3. The CDR3 extends over 14 amino acids. The germline V gene encodes CDR1 SGHNT and CDR2 YYREEE (reference sequence).

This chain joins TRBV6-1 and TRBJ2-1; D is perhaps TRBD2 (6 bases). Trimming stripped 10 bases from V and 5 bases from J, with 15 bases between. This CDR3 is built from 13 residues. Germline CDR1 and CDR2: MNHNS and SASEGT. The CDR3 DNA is TGTGCCACGGGGGACTTCCTCGACAATGAGCAGTTCTTC. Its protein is CATGDFLDNEQFF.